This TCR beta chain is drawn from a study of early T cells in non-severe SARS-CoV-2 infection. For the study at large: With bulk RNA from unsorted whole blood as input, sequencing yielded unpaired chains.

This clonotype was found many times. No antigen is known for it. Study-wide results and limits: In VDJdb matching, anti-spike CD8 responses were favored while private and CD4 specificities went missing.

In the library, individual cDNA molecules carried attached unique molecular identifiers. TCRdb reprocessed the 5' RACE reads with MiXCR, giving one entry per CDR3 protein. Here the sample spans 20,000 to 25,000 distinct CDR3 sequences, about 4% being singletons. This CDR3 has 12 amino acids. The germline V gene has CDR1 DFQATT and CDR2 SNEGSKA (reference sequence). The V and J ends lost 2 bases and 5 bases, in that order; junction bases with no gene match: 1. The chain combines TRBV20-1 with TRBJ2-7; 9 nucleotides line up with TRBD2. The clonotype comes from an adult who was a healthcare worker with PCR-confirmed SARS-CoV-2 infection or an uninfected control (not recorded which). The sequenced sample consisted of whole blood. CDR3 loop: CSARLAGNEQYF. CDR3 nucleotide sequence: TGCAGTGCTAGACTAGCGGGGAACGAGCAGTACTTC.